The source of this T cell receptor beta chain is a study of OX40 agonist ivuxolimab in advanced cancers. CDR1 and CDR2 from the germline V gene are MNHNS and SASEGT. V lost 4 bases and J 6 bases, leaving 19 bases between the germline ends. The length of the CDR3 is 15 residues. Measured with immunoSEQ multiplex PCR; TCRdb has only the in-frame clones, and not every one. The data contain tens of thousands of clones, more than 80% of them seen just once; the ten biggest clones take up roughly 9.4%. The V gene is TRBV6-1, the J gene TRBJ2-7, with a weak D call TRBD1 (6 bases). The specimen comprised CD4+ or CD8+ T cells sorted from blood, sampled in a trial of the OX40 agonist ivuxolimab. The sequence came from an adult with an advanced solid tumor such as melanoma, head and neck, liver or kidney cancer. CDR3 residues: CASSGGRTDSGEQYF. The CDR3 DNA reads as TGTGCCAGCAGTGGGGGGCGCACGGACAGCGGCGAGCAGTACTTC.